This is a list of T cell receptor beta chains from one sample in a study of cytomegalovirus exposure and HLA in healthy donors. Profiling relied on immunoSEQ multiplex PCR, and the TCRdb table lists in-frame clones only, not all of them. The sample has around 120,000 clones; over 60% are singletons. The source material was PBMCs. All receptors derive from a human donor in good health. Both conserved end residues are part of each CDR3. A D gene is named only where the DNA matches it firmly. Size is omitted from some rows. Given values are once, few, many or a class for expanded clones.

v_gene,d_gene,j_gene,abundance,len,CDR3nt,CDR3aa
TRBV27,TRBD1,TRBJ1-5,.,15,TGTGCCAGCAGTTCGGGACAGGGCTTTGGTCAGCCCCAGCATTTT,CASSSGQGFGQPQHF
TRBV29-1,TRBD1,TRBJ2-1,few,12,TGCAGCATTCGAATGACAGGGATGGAGCAGTTCTTC,CSIRMTGMEQFF
TRBV5-4,TRBD2,TRBJ2-3,.,15,TGTGCCAGCAGCTTGGGGCTAGCGGGGAGGGATACGCAGTATTTT,CASSLGLAGRDTQYF
TRBV11-2,.,TRBJ2-3,.,14,TGTGCCAGCAGCTTCTCCAGGGCCCCAGATACGCAGTATTTT,CASSFSRAPDTQYF
TRBV5-1,.,TRBJ1-2,.,14,TGCGCCAGCACCCAGGGACAAGCAACTTATGGCTACACCTTC,CASTQGQATYGYTF
TRBV5-6,TRBD2,TRBJ2-2,.,19,TGTGCCAGCAGCCCTCCGACTAGCGGGAGGTACGGAATGGCCGGGGAGCTGTTTTTT,CASSPPTSGRYGMAGELFF
TRBV29-1,TRBD1,TRBJ2-7,.,13,TGCAGCGTAGGCAGGGGGAGCTCCTACGAGCAGTACTTC,CSVGRGSSYEQYF
TRBV2,TRBD1,TRBJ1-1,.,14,TGTGCCAGCAGAGACAGGGAGAGGAACACTGAAGCTTTCTTT,CASRDRERNTEAFF
TRBV19,.,TRBJ1-2,.,14,TGTGCCAGTCTTCAATCGACAGGCTCCTATGGCTACACCTTC,CASLQSTGSYGYTF
TRBV29-1,.,TRBJ2-7,few,13,TGCAGCGTGGGGGGACAGCACTCCTACGAGCAGTACTTC,CSVGGQHSYEQYF
TRBV6-6,.,TRBJ1-5,.,12,TGTGCCAGCAGTTACGTCGTAGAGCCCCAGCATTTT,CASSYVVEPQHF
TRBV5-6,.,TRBJ1-1,.,14,TGTGCCAGCAGCGGGCAAGTAGGTGGCACTGAAGCTTTCTTT,CASSGQVGGTEAFF
TRBV28,.,TRBJ1-2,.,14,TGTGCCAGCAGTTTGGAGGGCCGTAACTATGGCTACACCTTC,CASSLEGRNYGYTF
TRBV6-5,TRBD1,TRBJ1-2,.,14,TGTGCCAGCAGTGGTTCAGGGGGTTACTATGGCTACACCTTC,CASSGSGGYYGYTF
TRBV19,TRBD1,TRBJ2-5,.,15,TGTGCCAGTAGCCCTTCGGGACAGGGTTGGGAGACCCAGTACTTC,CASSPSGQGWETQYF
TRBV4-1,TRBD1,TRBJ1-4,.,16,TGCGCCAGCAGCCGGGCGCAGGGGGCGGGCGGTGAAAAACTGTTTTTT,CASSRAQGAGGEKLFF
TRBV28,.,TRBJ1-2,once,12,TGTGCCAGCAGTTTATTAGAATATGGCTACACCTTC,CASSLLEYGYTF
TRBV30,.,TRBJ1-3,.,16,TGTGCCTGGAGGGAACCTAGGATCCAACGTCGAAACACCATATATTTT,CAWREPRIQRRNTIYF
TRBV5-6,TRBD1,TRBJ1-1,.,14,TGTGCCAGCAGCTGGGGACAGTTGAACACTGAAGCTTTCTTT,CASSWGQLNTEAFF
TRBV25-1,.,TRBJ1-4,.,15,TGTGCCAGCAGTGAATATAAAGGGGCTGGGGAAAAACTGTTTTTT,CASSEYKGAGEKLFF
TRBV5-5,TRBD2,TRBJ2-7,once,16,TGTGCCAGCAGCTTCCAACTAGCGGGAGGTTACTACGAGCAGTACTTC,CASSFQLAGGYYEQYF
TRBV19,.,TRBJ2-4,.,16,TGTGCCAGTAGTATGAGGAATTCGGTAGCCAAAAACATTCAGTACTTC,CASSMRNSVAKNIQYF
TRBV6-4,.,TRBJ1-5,.,14,TGTGCCAGCAGCGAAGAGGGGGGGGTTCAGCCCCAGCATTTT,CASSEEGGVQPQHF
TRBV5-6,.,TRBJ1-4,.,16,TGTGCCAGCAGCTTGTTTTTAGGACAACGAAATGAAAAACTGTTTTTT,CASSLFLGQRNEKLFF
TRBV19,.,TRBJ1-5,.,14,TGTGCCAGTAGTATGTCCGGGGGCAATCAGCCCCAGCATTTT,CASSMSGGNQPQHF
TRBV5-1,.,TRBJ2-1,.,17,TGCGCCAGCAGCACCGGACTAGCGGGGACAGGGGGAAGTGAGCAGTTCTTC,CASSTGLAGTGGSEQFF
TRBV27,TRBD2,TRBJ2-3,.,19,TGTGCCAGCAGTTTATCTTTAATCTGGCTAGCGGGAGACACAGATACGCAGTATTTT,CASSLSLIWLAGDTDTQYF
TRBV27,TRBD1,TRBJ1-1,.,15,TGTGCCAGCAGTCTCACTGGGATGACAGGGGGAGAAGCTTTCTTT,CASSLTGMTGGEAFF
TRBV11-2,.,TRBJ2-2,.,17,TGTGCCAGCAGCTTATTTAGCGTAATCGCGAACACCGGGGAGCTGTTTTTT,CASSLFSVIANTGELFF
TRBV28,TRBD2,TRBJ2-7,once,14,TGTGCCAGCAGGGCGGGAGGGAGCCGGTACGAGCAGTACTTC,CASRAGGSRYEQYF
TRBV5-1,.,TRBJ1-1,.,16,TGCGCCAGCAGCTCAAATAGAGGGGGTTTGGACACTGAAGCTTTCTTT,CASSSNRGGLDTEAFF
TRBV5-1,.,TRBJ2-4,once,17,TGCGCCAGCAGCTTGGCCCGTCCCCTGGGGGCAAAAAACATTCAGTACTTC,CASSLARPLGAKNIQYF
TRBV5-6,.,TRBJ1-1,.,13,TGTGCCAGCATCTCTGGAGATAACACTGAAGCTTTCTTT,CASISGDNTEAFF
TRBV4-1,.,TRBJ2-6,.,18,TGCGCCAGCAGCCAAGGAGCAGGGTTGTTCGCTGGGGCCAACGTCCTGACTTTC,CASSQGAGLFAGANVLTF
TRBV2,TRBD1,TRBJ2-7,.,13,TGTGCCAGCATACCCGGGACAGGGTGGGAGCAGTACTTC,CASIPGTGWEQYF
TRBV28,TRBD1,TRBJ1-5,.,16,TGTGCCAGCAGTTCACCCGCCGACAGGGCGAACCAGCCCCAGCATTTT,CASSSPADRANQPQHF
TRBV15,TRBD1,TRBJ2-2,.,16,TGTGCCACCAGCAGTAACAGGGGTTACGGGTCCGGGGAGCTGTTTTTT,CATSSNRGYGSGELFF
TRBV10-1,TRBD1,TRBJ2-7,.,14,TGCGCCAGCAGTCCCTACAGGGGGCAAGACGAGCAGTACTTC,CASSPYRGQDEQYF
TRBV30,.,TRBJ1-4,.,15,TGTGCCTGCCTAACCGGTGGGGGCGTTTGGGAAAAACTGTTTTTT,CACLTGGGVWEKLFF
TRBV7-6,TRBD2,TRBJ2-1,.,16,TGTGCCAGCAGCTTAGTCTCACTAGCGGGGTACAATGAGCAGTTCTTC,CASSLVSLAGYNEQFF
TRBV5-6,TRBD2,TRBJ2-7,.,15,TGTGCCAGCAGCTTGGATGTCGCGGGAGGGAACGAGCAGTACTTC,CASSLDVAGGNEQYF
TRBV5-1,TRBD2,TRBJ2-3,.,18,TGCGCCAGCAGCCCAGGGACTAGCGGGAGGGCCGTTGTAGATACGCAGTATTTT,CASSPGTSGRAVVDTQYF
TRBV6-1,TRBD2,TRBJ2-5,.,16,TGTGCCAGCAGTGGGGGACTAGCGGGTGGTTGGGAGACCCAGTACTTC,CASSGGLAGGWETQYF
TRBV27,TRBD2,TRBJ2-5,.,18,TGTGCCAGCAGCTTAGTGGCGGGAGGTTGGCGGTCCCAAGAGACCCAGTACTTC,CASSLVAGGWRSQETQYF
TRBV18,.,TRBJ2-1,.,14,TGTGCCAGCTCACCACCAGTCAGGGGCTATGAGCAGTTCTTC,CASSPPVRGYEQFF
TRBV7-6,.,TRBJ2-1,.,13,TGTGCCAGCAGCTTAGGACTCTCGGATGAGCAGTTCTTC,CASSLGLSDEQFF
TRBV7-9,TRBD1,TRBJ1-6,once,17,TGTGCCAGCATCTCCGGGACAGGACAAACCTATAATTCACCCCTCCACTTT,CASISGTGQTYNSPLHF
TRBV6-5,TRBD2,TRBJ2-5,.,13,TGTGCCAGCAGTAATAGCGGGAAAGAGACCCAGTACTTC,CASSNSGKETQYF
TRBV5-4,.,TRBJ2-7,.,13,TGTGCCAGCAGCCCCCGAGGATCTTACGAGCAGTACTTC,CASSPRGSYEQYF
TRBV7-6,.,TRBJ1-2,.,14,TGTGCCAGCAGCACCGGACAGATTAACTATGGCTACACCTTC,CASSTGQINYGYTF
TRBV6-1,.,TRBJ1-4,.,14,TGTGCCAGCAGTATGTACCCGGACAACAAAAAACTGTTTTTT,CASSMYPDNKKLFF
TRBV28,TRBD2,TRBJ2-1,.,15,TGTGCCAGCACCCGAGGGACTAGCGGGGACAATGAGCAGTTCTTC,CASTRGTSGDNEQFF
TRBV11-3,TRBD1,TRBJ2-5,.,14,TGTGCCAGCAGCCAATGGACAGGCCAAGAGACCCAGTACTTC,CASSQWTGQETQYF
TRBV19,TRBD1,TRBJ1-1,.,17,TGTGCCAGTAGTTCCCGGGACAGGGGGCTGGTGGACACTGAAGCTTTCTTT,CASSSRDRGLVDTEAFF
TRBV6-5,.,TRBJ2-2,once,15,TGTGCCAGCAGTTACGAAGCAGGGAACACCGGGGAGCTGTTTTTT,CASSYEAGNTGELFF
TRBV7-9,TRBD1,TRBJ2-7,.,15,TGTGCCAGCTTCGAGGAAGGACAGGGAACCTACGAGCAGTACTTC,CASFEEGQGTYEQYF
TRBV5-4,.,TRBJ2-7,.,15,TGTGCCAGCACTCCATTTGGTGACCGGGCCTACGAGCAGTACTTC,CASTPFGDRAYEQYF
TRBV19,TRBD2,TRBJ2-1,.,15,TGTGCCAGTAAAGCCCTTAGCGGGAGGGGGAATGAGCAGTTCTTC,CASKALSGRGNEQFF
TRBV6-6,TRBD1,TRBJ1-2,.,13,TGTGCCAGCAGTCCCGGACAGGCCTATGGCTACACCTTC,CASSPGQAYGYTF